This T cell receptor beta chain is drawn from a study of T cells in Graves' hyperthyroidism and ophthalmopathy. Study in general: Peripheral blood was drawn at first diagnosis, prior to all treatment.

The study's findings and limits: A median about 6 months before onset, the model predicted ophthalmopathy.

About this clonotype: Its antigen is unknown.

The source of the PBMCs was less than 12 ml of fresh peripheral blood. Trimming cost V 4 bases and J 5 bases; bases outside gene matches: 6. The CDR3 has 16 residues. Germline assignment: CDR1 SNHLY and CDR2 FYNNEI. From RNA transcripts, TCR beta CDR3 regions were amplified. HTBI primers drove first-round RT-PCR of the TCR CDR3. TCRdb re-called the multiplex PCR reads through MiXCR, storing one row per CDR3 protein. The sample carries nearly 750,000 distinct CDR3 sequences, roughly a third recorded once. The sequencing input was blood. The J gene is TRBJ2-7, the V gene TRBV2; TRBD2 aligns across 15 bases. This TCR came from a woman aged 40 to 50 with Graves' hyperthyroidism. CDR3 sequence reads: CASSAGLAGGSDEQYF. For the CDR3, the DNA is TGTGCCAGCAGTGCTGGACTAGCGGGGGGGTCTGACGAGCAGTACTTC.